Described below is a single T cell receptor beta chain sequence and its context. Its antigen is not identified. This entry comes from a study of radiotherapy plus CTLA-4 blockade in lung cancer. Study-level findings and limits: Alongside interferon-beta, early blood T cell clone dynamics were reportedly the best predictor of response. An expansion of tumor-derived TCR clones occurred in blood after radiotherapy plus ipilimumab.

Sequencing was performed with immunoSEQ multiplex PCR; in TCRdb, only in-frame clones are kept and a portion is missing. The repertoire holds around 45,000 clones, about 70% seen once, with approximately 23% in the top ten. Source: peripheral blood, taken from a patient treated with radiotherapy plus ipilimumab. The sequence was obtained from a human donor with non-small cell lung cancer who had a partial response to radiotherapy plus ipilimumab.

CDR3 nucleotides: TGCGCCAGCAGCTTGGTAGCGGGAGGGCCATCAGATACGCAGTATTTT. Residues: CASSLVAGGPSDTQYF. V usage is TRBV5-1 and J usage is TRBJ2-3; 11 positions agree with TRBD2. CDR3 length: 16 amino acids. With 0 bases clipped from V and 4 bases from J, the junction kept 4 bases outside the gene matches. The germline V gene encodes CDR1 SGHRS and CDR2 YFSETQ. Combining the CDR3 with reference TRBV5-1 and TRBJ2-3 gives the whole variable domain KAGVTQTPRYLIKTRGQQVTLSCSPISGHRSVSWYQQTPGQGLQFLFEYFSETQRNKGNFPGRFSGRQFSNSRSEMNVSTLELGDSALYLCASSLVAGGPSDTQYFGPGTRLTVL.